These 18 T cell receptor beta chains were sequenced from one sample in a study of blood T cell repertoires in COVID-19. Clones were sequenced by immunoSEQ multiplex PCR, and TCRdb holds only the in-frame ones, with some missing. The profile shows roughly 240,000 clones, approximately 82% of them singletons. Sequencing was performed on peripheral blood. Source of these receptors: a woman older than 75 with acute or convalescent COVID-19.

This chain uses TRBV4-3 with TRBJ2-7, with a tentative D call TRBD2 (6 bases). The CDR3 has 13 amino acids. V gave up 0 bases and J gave up 5 bases, with 8 bases separating them. Germline V CDR1 and CDR2: LGHNA, YSLEER. CDR3 bases: TGCGCCAGCAGCCAAGATGGAGGGGACGAGCAGTACTTC. This gives the protein CASSQDGGDEQYF.

V usage is TRBV5-4 and J usage is TRBJ2-5, with D tentatively TRBD2 (6 bases). The length of the CDR3 is 15 residues. Deletions cut 3 bases from V and 4 bases from J, with 16 bases between. Germline V CDR1 and CDR2: SGHNT, YYREEE (reference sequence). As DNA, the CDR3 is TGTGCCAGCAGCTCATCAGCGGGTAAGGGAGAGACCCAGTACTTC. It encodes CASSSSAGKGETQYF.

In this sample, this clone turned up once. The chain links TRBV5-5 to TRBJ2-2; TRBD1 matches at 9 bases. The CDR3 loop spans 16 amino acids. After removal of 2 bases from V and 0 bases from J, the junction contained 2 bases not matched to a gene. From germline, CDR1 is SGHKS and CDR2 YYEKEE (reference sequence). The CDR3 DNA follows: TGTGCCAGCAGCTTCCGGGACAGGGCGAACACCGGGGAGCTGTTTTTT. It yields the protein CASSFRDRANTGELFF.

The chain has TRBV7-9 and TRBJ2-5, with D maybe TRBD1 (6 bases). Trimming cost V 4 bases and J 2 bases, with 11 bases left between them. The CDR3 contains 14 residues. The germline V gene encodes CDR1 SEHNR and CDR2 FQNEAQ (reference sequence). CDR3 sequence (DNA): TGTGCCAGCAGCTACGGGACACGTCAAGAGACCCAGTACTTC. The encoded protein is CASSYGTRQETQYF.

The table lists this clone with a few counts. The chain uses TRBV19 and TRBJ2-4, with D tentatively TRBD2 (6 bases). From germline, CDR1 is LNHDA and CDR2 SQIVND (reference sequence). The CDR3 covers 15 residues. The V end lost 5 bases, the J end lost 0 bases, and 11 bases lay between the germline ends. CDR3 residues: CASSVGGVAKNIQYF. Here the CDR3 DNA reads TGTGCCAGTAGTGTCGGGGGAGTAGCCAAAAACATTCAGTACTTC.

The chain carries TRBV7-2 and TRBJ2-2; 10 bases align to TRBD2. Germline CDR1 SGHTA, CDR2 FQGNSA. V lost 2 bases, J lost 6 bases, and 3 bases stayed unmatched. This CDR3 region has 15 residues. CDR3 in DNA: TGTGCCAGCAGCTTATTGAGCGGGAGGGCCGGGGAGCTGTTTTTT. It codes for CASSLLSGRAGELFF.

This chain links TRBV6-2 or TRBV6-3 with TRBJ1-5; 9 nucleotides agree with TRBD1. Germline lookup yields CDR1 MNHEY and CDR2 SVGEGT. Trimming took 4 bases from V and 7 from J; bases not matched to a gene: 20. The length of the CDR3 is 19 residues. CDR3 loop: CASSSNTGTGTPKRQPQHF. CDR3 in DNA: TGTGCCAGCAGTTCCAATACCGGGACAGGGACCCCTAAGAGACAGCCCCAGCATTTT.

This chain connects TRBV6-5 to TRBJ2-7, with D perhaps TRBD2 (7 bases). Trimming left V 0 bases short and J 2 bases short, with 11 bases between. The germline CDR1 and CDR2 sequences are MNHEY and SVGAGI. The CDR3 is 15 amino acids. The CDR3 nucleotides are TGTGCCAGCAGTTACTCGGGGCGGGGGCCCTACGAGCAGTACTTC. Encoded protein: CASSYSGRGPYEQYF.

The chain links TRBV9 to TRBJ2-5; a weak D match, TRBD1 (6 bases). Germline CDR1 reads SGDLS; CDR2 reads YYNGEE. The V and J ends lost 6 bases and 1 base respectively, with 13 bases between them. This CDR3 is built from 14 residues. The CDR3 protein is CASNPQGIQETQYF. CDR3 in DNA: TGTGCCAGCAACCCACAGGGCATCCAAGAGACCCAGTACTTC.

This clone was seen only once. V and J are TRBV6-1 and TRBJ2-2; possibly TRBD2 for D (5 bases). This CDR3 contains 16 residues. CDR1 and CDR2 (germline): MNHNS, SASEGT. Trimming removed 4 bases from V and 0 bases from J, with 12 bases in between. The CDR3 DNA is TGTGCCAGCAGTGGTTATCGGACTTCGAACACCGGGGAGCTGTTTTTT. Encoded protein: CASSGYRTSNTGELFF.

The chain links TRBV6-2 or TRBV6-3 to TRBJ1-6; D might be TRBD1 (6 bases). Trimming cost V 4 bases and J 0 bases, with 19 bases left between them. The CDR3 is made up of 19 amino acids. Germline CDR1 is MNHEY and CDR2 is SVGEGT. CDR3 protein: CASSWTQGSTSSYNSPLHF. CDR3 nucleotide sequence: TGTGCCAGCAGTTGGACACAGGGATCTACAAGCTCCTATAATTCACCCCTCCACTTT.

This chain connects TRBV2 to TRBJ2-7; 9 nucleotides line up with TRBD2. Germline CDR1 SNHLY, CDR2 FYNNEI. The CDR3 is 15 residues long. The trim removed 6 bases at V and 5 bases at J, leaving 11 bases unmatched. Written as DNA, the CDR3 is TGTGCCAGCAGACCCGGGACTAGCTCCTCGGACGAGCAGTACTTC. It codes for CASRPGTSSSDEQYF. Supplemented by reference TRBV2 and TRBJ2-7, the full variable domain reads EPEVTQTPSHQVTQMGQEVILRCVPISNHLYFYWYRQILGQKVEFLVSFYNNEISEKSEIFDDQFSVERPDGSNFTLKIRSTKLEDSAMYFCASRPGTSSSDEQYFGPGTRLTVT.

The CDR3 DNA is TGTGCCACCAGCAGAGGTAATGGAAACACCATATATTTT. Protein sequence: CATSRGNGNTIYF. The chain recombines TRBV15 with TRBJ1-3; D not resolved. This CDR3 contains 13 residues. The germline CDR1 and CDR2 sequences are LNHNV and YYDKDF (reference sequence). V lost 1 base, J lost 3 bases, and 4 bases lay in between.

The V call is TRBV19, the J call TRBJ2-3; 13 nucleotides align to TRBD2. Per germline, CDR1 LNHDA and CDR2 SQIVND (reference sequence). The V segment lost 2 bases and the J segment 1 base; nucleotides outside the gene matches: 3. CDR3 length equals 17 residues. The CDR3 protein is CASSISGTSGGTDTQYF. In nucleotides, the CDR3 is TGTGCCAGTAGTATATCCGGGACTAGCGGGGGCACAGATACGCAGTATTTT. Complete variable domain (other parts from reference TRBV19 and TRBJ2-3): DGGITQSPKYLFRKEGQNVTLSCEQNLNHDAMYWYRQDPGQGLRLIYYSQIVNDFQKGDIAEGYSVSREKKESFPLTVTSAQKNPTAFYLCASSISGTSGGTDTQYFGPGTRLTVL.

The chain is built from TRBV21-1 and TRBJ2-1; TRBD2 is the table's D call and was not checked against the DNA. TRBV21-1 represents a pseudogene. The CDR3 has 17 residues. The CDR3 sequence is CASNHRNGTPTYNEQFF. For the CDR3, the DNA is TGTGCCAGCAATCACAGAAACGGGACTCCAACCTACAATGAGCAGTTCTTC.

This clone has just one count. The rearrangement joins TRBV5-5 to TRBJ2-5; weak D call: TRBD1 (6 bases). Germline loops: CDR1 SGHKS, CDR2 YYEKEE (reference sequence). V gave up 1 base and J gave up 3 bases, with 13 bases separating them. The CDR3 spans 15 residues. CDR3 in amino acids: CASSLQGPSKETQYF. For the CDR3, the DNA is TGTGCCAGCAGCTTGCAGGGGCCCTCCAAAGAGACCCAGTACTTC.

This clone was observed once. The chain couples TRBV5-6 to TRBJ1-1; 7 bases fit TRBD1. The J segment lost 1 base and the V segment lost 0 bases, leaving 3 bases of the junction unmatched. The CDR3 is 15 amino acids. Germline lookup yields CDR1 SGHDT and CDR2 YYEEEE. The CDR3 nucleotides are TGTGCCAGCAGCTTGGGTGGGACAGCGAACACTGAAGCTTTCTTT. Translated: CASSLGGTANTEAFF.

The chain couples TRBV12-3 or TRBV12-4 to TRBJ1-4; D call uncertain. V shed 2 bases and J shed 3 bases, with 4 bases lying between them. The CDR3 consists of 13 residues. CDR3 loop: CASSLTANEKLFF. DNA for the CDR3: TGTGCCAGCAGTTTAACAGCTAATGAAAAACTGTTTTTT.